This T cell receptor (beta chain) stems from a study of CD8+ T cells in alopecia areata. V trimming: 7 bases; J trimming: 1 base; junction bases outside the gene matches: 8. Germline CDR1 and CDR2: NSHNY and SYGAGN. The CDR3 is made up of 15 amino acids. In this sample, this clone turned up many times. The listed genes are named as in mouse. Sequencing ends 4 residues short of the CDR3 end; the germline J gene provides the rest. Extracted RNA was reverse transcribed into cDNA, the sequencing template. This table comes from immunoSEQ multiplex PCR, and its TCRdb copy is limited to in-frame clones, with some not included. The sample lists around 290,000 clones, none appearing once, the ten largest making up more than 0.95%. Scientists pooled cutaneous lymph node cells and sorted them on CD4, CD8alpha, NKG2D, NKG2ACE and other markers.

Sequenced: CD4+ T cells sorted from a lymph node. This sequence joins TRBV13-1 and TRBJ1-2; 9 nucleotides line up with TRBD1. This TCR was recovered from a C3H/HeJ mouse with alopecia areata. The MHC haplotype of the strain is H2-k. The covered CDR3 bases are TGTGCCAGCCCCCAAGACAGGGGGGGAAACTCC. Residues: CASPQDRGGNS. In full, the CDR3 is CASPQDRGGNSDYTF.